These 6 T cell receptor beta chains were all obtained from the same sample, sequenced in a study of OX40 agonist ivuxolimab in advanced cancers. Profiling relied on immunoSEQ multiplex PCR, and the TCRdb table lists in-frame clones only, not all of them. The table has approximately 70,000 clones, about 91% seen once. This sample comprised CD4+ or CD8+ T cells sorted from blood, obtained in a trial of the OX40 agonist ivuxolimab. These receptors originate from an adult with an advanced solid tumor such as melanoma, head and neck, liver or kidney cancer.

V gene TRBV2 combines with J gene TRBJ1-5; TRBD1 might be the D (6 bases). Germline V gene lookup returns CDR1 SNHLY and CDR2 FYNNEI. V was shortened by 6 bases and J by 6 bases, with 12 bases between the two germline ends. The CDR3 is 13 residues long. The CDR3 nucleotides are TGTGCCAGCAGCGGGACAAACAGTCAGCCCCAGCATTTT. Translated: CASSGTNSQPQHF.

V and J are TRBV5-8 and TRBJ2-1; possible D gene TRBD1, 6 bases. Germline V gives CDR1 SGHTS, CDR2 YDEGEE. Deletions cut 4 bases from V and 0 bases from J, with 11 bases between. CDR3 size: 15 residues. CDR3 residues: CASSRGGNSYNEQFF. CDR3 sequence (DNA): TGTGCCAGCAGCAGAGGGGGAAACTCCTACAATGAGCAGTTCTTC.

The chain recombines TRBV28 with TRBJ1-1; no firm D call. Trimming stripped 6 bases from V and 1 base from J, with 9 bases between. This CDR3 is 13 amino acids long. From germline, CDR1 is MDHEN and CDR2 SYDVKM. The CDR3 here is CASRGRENTEAFF. CDR3 bases: TGTGCCAGCAGAGGACGAGAGAACACTGAAGCTTTCTTT.

This clone showed up just a few times. The V call is TRBV6-5, the J call TRBJ2-2; D call uncertain. The CDR3 runs to 15 residues. Germline V gives CDR1 MNHEY, CDR2 SVGAGI. V lost 6 bases, J lost 0 bases, and 11 bases lay in between. The CDR3 DNA follows: TGTGCCAGCAGAACCGGGTCCTCGAACACCGGGGAGCTGTTTTTT. Its translation is CASRTGSSNTGELFF.

This clone has a single count. This sequence joins TRBV28 and TRBJ1-1; weak D call: TRBD1 (6 bases). This CDR3 has 14 amino acids. V was pared by 6 bases and J by 6 bases, with 17 bases between. Germline V gene sequence: CDR1 MDHEN, CDR2 SYDVKM. The CDR3 nucleotides are TGTGCCAGCAGGACGGGCAGGGGAATGGCTGAAGCTTTCTTT. Protein sequence: CASRTGRGMAEAFF.

This clone was counted a single time. V is TRBV14 and J is TRBJ1-2, with TRBD1 identical over 7 bases. Germline assignment: CDR1 SGHDN and CDR2 FVKESK. Trimming cost V 6 bases and J 6 bases; bases outside gene matches: 7. CDR3 length: 13 amino acids. CDR3 DNA: TGTGCCAGCAGTTTCGGGACAGCGGATGGCTACACCTTC. Translation gives CASSFGTADGYTF.